Listed below are T cell receptor beta chains from one sample, sequenced in a study of T cell repertoires in cytomegalovirus infection. TCRdb reanalysed the reads using MiXCR and keeps one entry per CDR3 protein. The sample lists about 260,000 distinct CDR3 sequences, approximately 13% occurring once. The sample taken for sequencing was PBMCs. The receptor source for this set is a human donor in good health (CMV status not recorded). Some clones in this sample may be carry-over from other donors' samples. Each CDR3 is given with its conserved first and last residue. D genes are given only for firm matches. Part of the rows lack a size; the others show once, few, many or a class for expanded clones.

J gene	D gene	clone size	CDR3 length	V gene	CDR3 DNA	CDR3 protein
TRBJ2-3	-	many	15	TRBV12-3/TRBV12-4	TGTGCCAGCAGTTTAAATGACCGCAGCACAGATACGCAGTATTTT	CASSLNDRSTDTQYF
TRBJ2-6	-	many	17	TRBV7-2	TGTGCCAGCAGCTTAGTAGCGGTCAACTCTGGGGCCAACGTCCTGACTTTC	CASSLVAVNSGANVLTF
TRBJ2-3	-	-	13	TRBV12-5	TGTGCTAGTGGTTTAACCAGCACAGATACGCCGTATTTT	CASGLTSTDTPYF
TRBJ1-3	-	many	14	TRBV12-3/TRBV12-4	TGTGCCAGCAGGCAGGGAATCGCTGGAAACACCATATATTTT	CASRQGIAGNTIYF
TRBJ2-7	TRBD1	many	14	TRBV6-6	TGTGCCAGCAGTTACGACAGGGGAGCCTACGAGCAGTACTTC	CASSYDRGAYEQYF
TRBJ2-3	-	many	15	TRBV7-8	TGTGCCAGCGTTTCTCTGGAAATTGATACAGATACGCAGTATTTT	CASVSLEIDTDTQYF
TRBJ1-5	-	-	15	TRBV7-9	TGTGCCAGCAGCGCCATTGGGGGAGGCAATCAGCCCCAGCATTTT	CASSAIGGGNQPQHF
TRBJ2-4	TRBD2	many	12	TRBV12-3/TRBV12-4	TGTGCCAGCAGGGGAGGGACCTCCATTCAGTACTTC	CASRGGTSIQYF
TRBJ2-1	TRBD1	many	13	TRBV12-3/TRBV12-4	TGTGCCTCAGGGGGAAGCTCCTACAATGAGCAGTTCTTC	CASGGSSYNEQFF
TRBJ1-4	-	few	14	TRBV10-2	TGCGCCTGCACGCGGGGGGAAACTAATGAAAAACTGTTTTTT	CACTRGETNEKLFF
TRBJ2-7	-	many	15	TRBV7-9	TGTGCCAGCAGTAAATTCTCCGGCCCCTCTTACGAGCAGTACTTC	CASSKFSGPSYEQYF
TRBJ2-7	TRBD2	once	14	TRBV4-1	TGCGCCAGCAGCGAAGCGGGGCGGGCCTACGAGCAGTACTTC	CASSEAGRAYEQYF
TRBJ2-7	-	-	13	TRBV6-2/TRBV6-3	TGTGCCAGCAGTTACGAGTTATCCTACGAGCAGTACTTC	CASSYELSYEQYF
TRBJ2-3	TRBD2	many	15	TRBV7-2	TGTGCCAGCAGCTCGACTAGCGGGGGGACAGATACGCAGTATTTT	CASSSTSGGTDTQYF
TRBJ2-5	TRBD1	-	16	TRBV5-6	TGTGCCAGCAGCTCAAGCCGGGACAGGGGAGGGGAGACCCAGTACTTC	CASSSSRDRGGETQYF
TRBJ2-4	-	many	13	TRBV11-2	TGTGCCAGCGGTACGGACCTATGGAACATTCAGTACTTC	CASGTDLWNIQYF
TRBJ2-7	-	many	13	TRBV7-2	TGTGCCAGCAGCTCCCAAATCTCCTACGAGCAGTACTTC	CASSSQISYEQYF
TRBJ2-5	TRBD1	few	15	TRBV28	TGTGCCAGCAGTTTACCCGACAGGGCGTTAACTGGCCAGTACTTC	CASSLPDRALTGQYF
TRBJ2-7	TRBD1	many	14	TRBV7-3	TGTGCCAGCAGCTTAAGGGGACAGGGAGGTGAGCAGTACTTC	CASSLRGQGGEQYF
TRBJ2-5	TRBD1	-	14	TRBV7-6	TGTGCCAGCAGCTTAGTGACAGGGATGGAGACCCAGTACTTC	CASSLVTGMETQYF
TRBJ1-3	-	many	14	TRBV7-2	TGTGCCAGCAGCTTAGCTCACAGGGGAAACACCATATATTTT	CASSLAHRGNTIYF
TRBJ2-3	-	-	15	TRBV5-1	TGCGCCAGCAGCCCGGGTACAAGAGCCACAGATACGCAGTATTTT	CASSPGTRATDTQYF
TRBJ1-3	-	many	15	TRBV7-2	TGTGCCAGCAGCAGCGGCGGAGCCTCTGGAAACACCATATATTTT	CASSSGGASGNTIYF
TRBJ2-2	-	many	16	TRBV7-2	TGTGCCAGCAGCCCTCGGAGGGGCTCCAACACCGGGGAGCTGTTTTTT	CASSPRRGSNTGELFF
TRBJ2-3	TRBD2	few	16	TRBV2	TGTGCCAGCAGTGGAGCTAGCGGAACCTCCACAGATACGCAGTATTTT	CASSGASGTSTDTQYF
TRBJ2-3	TRBD2	few	16	TRBV12-3/TRBV12-4	TGTGCCAGCAGTCCCCCAAGTTTAGCGGGACCAGATACGCAGTATTTT	CASSPPSLAGPDTQYF
TRBJ1-2	-	few	13	TRBV29-1	TGCAGCGTTGAAGTCCCGGGAGACTATGGCTACACCTTC	CSVEVPGDYGYTF
TRBJ2-1	-	-	14	TRBV29-1	TGCAGCGTTGAGGTGGACTTAGGGGGGAATGAGCAGTTCTTC	CSVEVDLGGNEQFF
TRBJ2-3	TRBD1	-	15	TRBV9	TGTGCCAGCAGTTACAACAGGGGTGGGACAGATACGCAGTATTTT	CASSYNRGGTDTQYF
TRBJ2-7	TRBD1	-	16	TRBV7-2	TGTGCCAGCAGCTTCACAGGGGGCGGGGGAATCTACGAGCAGTACTTC	CASSFTGGGGIYEQYF
TRBJ2-1	TRBD1	few	11	TRBV6-5	TGTGCCAGCAGTACAGGGGGCTTGCAGTTCTTC	CASSTGGLQFF
TRBJ2-7	TRBD1	-	19	TRBV7-9	TGTGCCAACAGCTTAGTTGGGACAGGGGGTTCCCGGATCTCCTACGAGCAGTACTTC	CANSLVGTGGSRISYEQYF
TRBJ2-3	TRBD2	many	15	TRBV6-1	TGTGCCAGCAGTCTAGCGGGGCTTTCCACAGATACGCAGTATTTT	CASSLAGLSTDTQYF
TRBJ2-1	TRBD2	many	18	TRBV11-2	TGTGCCAGCAGCTTACCTAGTCTTAATGAGCGGGGGGGTAGTGAGCAGTTCTTC	CASSLPSLNERGGSEQFF
TRBJ1-1	-	many	14	TRBV7-3	TGTGCCAGCAGCGAACGAGGACAGTACACTGAAGCTTTCTTT	CASSERGQYTEAFF
TRBJ1-1	-	many	14	TRBV29-1	TGCAGCGTCACCCCCCGGGGGCTGGTCACTGAAGCTTTCTTT	CSVTPRGLVTEAFF
TRBJ2-4	TRBD1	many	15	TRBV28	TGTGCCAGCAGCGAGCAGGGGGCTGGCAAAAACATTCAGTACTTC	CASSEQGAGKNIQYF
TRBJ2-2	TRBD1	many	16	TRBV7-2	TGTGCCAGCAGCTTTGGCCGGCAGGGGGCGTCCGGGGAGCTGTTTTTT	CASSFGRQGASGELFF